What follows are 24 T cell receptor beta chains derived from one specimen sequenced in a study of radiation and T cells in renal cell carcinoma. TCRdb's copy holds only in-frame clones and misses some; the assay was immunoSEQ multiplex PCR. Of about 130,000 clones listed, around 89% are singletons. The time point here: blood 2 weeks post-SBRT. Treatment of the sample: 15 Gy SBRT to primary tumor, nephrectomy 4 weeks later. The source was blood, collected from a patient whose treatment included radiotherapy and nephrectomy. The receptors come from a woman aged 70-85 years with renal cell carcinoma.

The DNA of the CDR3 is TGTGCCAGCAGCGCGGGACAGGGGACACACACAGATACGCAGTATTTT. It translates to CASSAGQGTHTDTQYF. J is TRBJ2-3 and V is TRBV2; 10 nucleotides agree with TRBD1. Germline CDR1 reads SNHLY; CDR2 reads FYNNEI. Unmatched junction bases numbered 8, after V lost 6 bases and J lost 2 bases. CDR3 length: 16 residues.

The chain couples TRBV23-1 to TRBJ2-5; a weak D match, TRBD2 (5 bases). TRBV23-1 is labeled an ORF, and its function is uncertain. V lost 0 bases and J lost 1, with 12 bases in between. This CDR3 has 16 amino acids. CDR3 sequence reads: CASSQSSCGLQETQYF. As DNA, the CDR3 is TGCGCCAGCAGTCAATCGTCATGCGGGCTCCAAGAGACCCAGTACTTC.

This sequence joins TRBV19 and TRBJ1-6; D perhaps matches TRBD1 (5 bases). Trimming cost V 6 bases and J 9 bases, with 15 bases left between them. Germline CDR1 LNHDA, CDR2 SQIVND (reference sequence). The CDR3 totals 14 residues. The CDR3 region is CASRYTGGSSPLHF. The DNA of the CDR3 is TGTGCCAGTAGATACACGGGGGGGAGTTCACCCCTCCACTTT.

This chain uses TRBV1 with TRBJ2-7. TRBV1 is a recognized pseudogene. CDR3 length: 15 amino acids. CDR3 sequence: CTSSQDVKRWGEQYF. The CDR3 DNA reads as TGCACCAGCAGCCAAGATGTTAAGCGATGGGGCGAGCAGTACTTC.

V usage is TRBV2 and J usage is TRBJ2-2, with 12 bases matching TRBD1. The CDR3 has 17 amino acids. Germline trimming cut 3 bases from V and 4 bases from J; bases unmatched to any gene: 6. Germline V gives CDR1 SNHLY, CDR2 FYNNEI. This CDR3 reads CASSDMGQGAGTGELFF. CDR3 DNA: TGTGCCAGCAGTGATATGGGACAGGGGGCGGGCACCGGGGAGCTGTTTTTT.

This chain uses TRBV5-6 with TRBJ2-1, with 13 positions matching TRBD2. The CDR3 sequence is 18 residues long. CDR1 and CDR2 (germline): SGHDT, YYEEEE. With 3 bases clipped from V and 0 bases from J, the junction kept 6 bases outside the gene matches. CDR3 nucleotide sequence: TGTGCCAGCAGCTCGACTAGCGGGGGGCTGAGCTCCTACAATGAGCAGTTCTTC. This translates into CASSSTSGGLSSYNEQFF.

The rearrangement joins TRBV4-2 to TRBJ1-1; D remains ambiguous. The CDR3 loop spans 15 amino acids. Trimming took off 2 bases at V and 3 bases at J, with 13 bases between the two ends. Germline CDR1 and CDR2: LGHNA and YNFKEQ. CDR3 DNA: TGTGCCAGCAGCCAACCCTACGGGGTCGACACTGAAGCTTTCTTT. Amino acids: CASSQPYGVDTEAFF.

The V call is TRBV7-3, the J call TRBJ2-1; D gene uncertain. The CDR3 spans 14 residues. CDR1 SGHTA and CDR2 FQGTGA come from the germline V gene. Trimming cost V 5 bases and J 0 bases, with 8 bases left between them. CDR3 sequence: CASSDLSSYNEQFF. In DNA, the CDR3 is TGTGCCAGCAGCGACCTAAGCTCCTACAATGAGCAGTTCTTC. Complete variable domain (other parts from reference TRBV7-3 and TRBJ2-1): GAGVSQTPSNKVTEKGKYVELRCDPISGHTALYWYRQSLGQGPEFLIYFQGTGAADDSGLPNDRFFAVRPEGSVSTLKIQRTERGDSAVYLCASSDLSSYNEQFFGPGTRLTVL.

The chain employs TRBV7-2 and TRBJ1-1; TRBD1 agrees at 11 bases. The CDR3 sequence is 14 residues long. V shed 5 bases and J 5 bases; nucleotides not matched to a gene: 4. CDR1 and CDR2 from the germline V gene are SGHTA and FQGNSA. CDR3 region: CASSKDRGPTEAFF. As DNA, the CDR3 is TGTGCCAGCAGCAAGGACAGGGGGCCAACTGAAGCTTTCTTT. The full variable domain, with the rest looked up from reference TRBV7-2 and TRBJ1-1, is GAGVSQSPSNKVTEKGKDVELRCDPISGHTALYWYRQSLGQGLEFLIYFQGNSAPDKSGLPSDRFSAERTGGSVSTLTIQRTQQEDSAVYLCASSKDRGPTEAFFGQGTRLTVV.

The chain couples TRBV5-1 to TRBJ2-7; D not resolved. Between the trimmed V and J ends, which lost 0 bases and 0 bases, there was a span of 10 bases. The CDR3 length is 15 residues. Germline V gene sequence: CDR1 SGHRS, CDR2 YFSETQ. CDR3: CASSLGAVNSYEQYF. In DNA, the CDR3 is TGCGCCAGCAGCTTGGGGGCAGTAAACTCCTACGAGCAGTACTTC.

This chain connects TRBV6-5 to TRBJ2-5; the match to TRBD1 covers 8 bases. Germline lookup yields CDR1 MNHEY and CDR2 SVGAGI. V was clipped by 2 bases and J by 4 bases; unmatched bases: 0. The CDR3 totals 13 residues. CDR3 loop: CASSYTGGETQYF. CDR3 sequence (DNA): TGTGCCAGCAGTTACACAGGGGGAGAGACCCAGTACTTC.

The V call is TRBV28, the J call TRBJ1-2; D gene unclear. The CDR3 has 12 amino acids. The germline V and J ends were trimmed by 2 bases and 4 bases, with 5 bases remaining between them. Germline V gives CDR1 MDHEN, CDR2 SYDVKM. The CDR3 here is CASSLTGYGYTF. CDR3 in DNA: TGTGCCAGCAGTTTAACTGGCTATGGCTACACCTTC.

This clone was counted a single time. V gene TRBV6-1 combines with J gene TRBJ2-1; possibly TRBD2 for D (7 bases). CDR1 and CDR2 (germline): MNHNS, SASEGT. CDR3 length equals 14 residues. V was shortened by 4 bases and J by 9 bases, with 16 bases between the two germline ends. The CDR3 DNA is TGTGCCAGCAGTGGAGGGGGGGCCATTCGTGAGCAGTTCTTC. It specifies CASSGGGAIREQFF.

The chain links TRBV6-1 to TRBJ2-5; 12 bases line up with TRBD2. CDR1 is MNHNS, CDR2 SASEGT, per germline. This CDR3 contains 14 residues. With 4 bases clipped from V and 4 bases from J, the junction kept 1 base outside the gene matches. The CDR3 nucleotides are TGTGCCAGCAGTGCGGGACTAGCGGGAGAGACCCAGTACTTC. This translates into CASSAGLAGETQYF.

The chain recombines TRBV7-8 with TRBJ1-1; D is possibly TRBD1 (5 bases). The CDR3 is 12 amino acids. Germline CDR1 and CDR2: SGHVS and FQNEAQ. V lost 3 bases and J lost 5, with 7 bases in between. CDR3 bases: TGTGCCAGCAGCTTCAGGGATACTGAAGCTTTCTTT. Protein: CASSFRDTEAFF.

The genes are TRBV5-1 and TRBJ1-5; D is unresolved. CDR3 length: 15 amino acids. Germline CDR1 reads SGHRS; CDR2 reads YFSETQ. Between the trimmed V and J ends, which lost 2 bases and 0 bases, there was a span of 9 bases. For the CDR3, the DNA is TGCGCCAGCAGCTTTGATGGATATAGCAATCAGCCCCAGCATTTT. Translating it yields CASSFDGYSNQPQHF.

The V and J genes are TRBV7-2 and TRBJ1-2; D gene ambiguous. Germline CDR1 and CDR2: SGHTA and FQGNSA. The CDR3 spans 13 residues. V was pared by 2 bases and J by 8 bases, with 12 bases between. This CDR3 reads CASSLKGPWGYTF. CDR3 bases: TGTGCCAGCAGCTTAAAGGGCCCTTGGGGCTACACCTTC.

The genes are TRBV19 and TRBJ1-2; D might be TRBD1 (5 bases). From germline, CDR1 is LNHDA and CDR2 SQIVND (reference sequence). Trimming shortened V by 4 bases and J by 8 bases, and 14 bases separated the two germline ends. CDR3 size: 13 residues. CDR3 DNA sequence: TGTGCCAGTAGTACGACAGTCGATGGCGGCTACACCTTC. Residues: CASSTTVDGGYTF.

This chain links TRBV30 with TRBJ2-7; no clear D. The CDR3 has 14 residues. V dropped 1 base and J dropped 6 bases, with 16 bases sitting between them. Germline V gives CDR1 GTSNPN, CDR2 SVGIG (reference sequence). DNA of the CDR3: TGTGCCTGGAGTGGATCCAATCGTGGGGTCGAGCAGTACTTC. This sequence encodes CAWSGSNRGVEQYF.

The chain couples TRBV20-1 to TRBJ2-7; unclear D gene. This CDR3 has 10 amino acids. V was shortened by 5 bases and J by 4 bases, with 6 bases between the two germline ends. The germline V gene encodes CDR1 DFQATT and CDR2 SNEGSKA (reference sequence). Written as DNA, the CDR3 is TGCAGTGCTTTCGATTACGAGCAGTACTTC. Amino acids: CSAFDYEQYF.

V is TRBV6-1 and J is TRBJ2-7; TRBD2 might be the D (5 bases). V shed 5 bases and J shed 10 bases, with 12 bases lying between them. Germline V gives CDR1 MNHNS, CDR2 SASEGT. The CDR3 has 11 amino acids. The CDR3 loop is CASSYVGEQYF. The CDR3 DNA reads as TGTGCCAGCAGTTACGTCGGGGAACAGTACTTC.

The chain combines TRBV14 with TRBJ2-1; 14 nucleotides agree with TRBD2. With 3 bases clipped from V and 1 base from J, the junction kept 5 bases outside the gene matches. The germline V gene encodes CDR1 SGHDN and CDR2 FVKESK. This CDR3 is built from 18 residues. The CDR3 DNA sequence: TGTGCCAGCAGCCAGGGGACTAGCGGGGGCCTGTCCTACAATGAGCAGTTCTTC. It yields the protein CASSQGTSGGLSYNEQFF.

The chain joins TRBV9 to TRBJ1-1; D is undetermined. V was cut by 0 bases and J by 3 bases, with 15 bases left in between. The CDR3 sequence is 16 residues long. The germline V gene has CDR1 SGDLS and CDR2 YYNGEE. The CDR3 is CASSVASELGDTEAFF. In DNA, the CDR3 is TGTGCCAGCAGCGTAGCTTCCGAGCTCGGGGACACTGAAGCTTTCTTT.

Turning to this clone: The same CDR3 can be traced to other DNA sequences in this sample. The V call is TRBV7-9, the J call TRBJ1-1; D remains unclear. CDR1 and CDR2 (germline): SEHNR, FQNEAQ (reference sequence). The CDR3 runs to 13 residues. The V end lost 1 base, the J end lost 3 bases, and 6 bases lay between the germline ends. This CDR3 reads CASSLERDTEAFF. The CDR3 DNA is TGTGCCAGCAGCTTAGAACGGGACACTGAAGCTTTCTTT.